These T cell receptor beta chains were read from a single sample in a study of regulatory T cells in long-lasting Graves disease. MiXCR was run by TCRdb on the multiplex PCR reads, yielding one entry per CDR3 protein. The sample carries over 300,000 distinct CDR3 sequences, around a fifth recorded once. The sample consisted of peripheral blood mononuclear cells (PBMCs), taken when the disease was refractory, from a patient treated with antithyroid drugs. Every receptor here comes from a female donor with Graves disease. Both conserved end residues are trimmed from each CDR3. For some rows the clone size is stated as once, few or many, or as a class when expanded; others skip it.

ASSQNPGNQETQY | TRBV11-2 | NA | TRBJ2-5
ASSLVGLSLNTGELF | TRBV7-3 | NA | TRBJ2-2
ASSYPPRGVYGYT | TRBV6-5 | NA | TRBJ1-2
ASRSGTGPYEQY | TRBV28 | many | TRBJ2-7
ASSAPGQGYYEQY | TRBV7-9 | few | TRBJ2-7
AWSVPFTRMASGANVLT | TRBV30 | NA | TRBJ2-6
ASSELARDSEAF | TRBV6-1 | many | TRBJ1-1
ASSELGEKLF | TRBV6-2/TRBV6-3 | NA | TRBJ1-4
ASSSRDRGGIQGTQY | TRBV7-3 | NA | TRBJ2-5
ASSDSVTYNSPLH | TRBV6-2/TRBV6-3 | many | TRBJ1-6
ASCTGVTYGYT | TRBV12-3/TRBV12-4 | few | TRBJ1-2
SASGSYEQY | TRBV20-1 | few | TRBJ2-7
ASGITGVNNSPLH | TRBV7-2 | many | TRBJ1-6
SVDRQGFETQY | TRBV29-1 | many | TRBJ2-5
ASSLGGMAEQY | TRBV12-3/TRBV12-4 | many | TRBJ2-7
ASSLALGNGYT | TRBV7-9 | many | TRBJ1-2
ASSPPGQGHQPQH | TRBV28 | NA | TRBJ1-5
ASSDPNLGGPRGIYEQY | TRBV10-2 | NA | TRBJ2-7
AISGGGKETQY | TRBV10-3 | many | TRBJ2-5
ASSQDRGWGSPLH | TRBV3-1 | few | TRBJ1-6
ASSPLAGGSMEQY | TRBV6-1 | NA | TRBJ2-7
ASSQSEGRGYT | TRBV4-3 | many | TRBJ1-2
ASSPGGVGTEAF | TRBV7-9 | many | TRBJ1-1
ASSSTGSNSPLH | TRBV18 | few | TRBJ1-6
ASSFNRGEQY | TRBV12-3/TRBV12-4 | few | TRBJ2-7
ATSTRTANTDTQY | TRBV15 | many | TRBJ2-3
ASSGTPEGTQY | TRBV19 | NA | TRBJ2-5
ASSLGGRGNQPQH | TRBV28 | many | TRBJ1-5
SAPPGQGALETQY | TRBV20-1 | few | TRBJ2-5
SARDLSGGTGSEAF | TRBV20-1 | many | TRBJ1-1
ASSFSRDYGYT | TRBV5-1 | many | TRBJ1-2
SADRGETQY | TRBV20-1 | many | TRBJ2-5
ASSLRVWGRDTGELF | TRBV28 | many | TRBJ2-2
ATQTPQQGVKALH | TRBV28 | many | TRBJ1-6
AASTSGVHGYT | TRBV15 | many | TRBJ1-2
ATNPFYGGKTYEQY | TRBV10-3 | many | TRBJ2-7
ASSLQSVARAF | TRBV7-2 | many | TRBJ1-1
ASGTGENIQY | TRBV6-1 | many | TRBJ2-4
ATSEGAFGGTYNEQF | TRBV24-1 | few | TRBJ2-1
ASSIRGVWQPQH | TRBV19 | NA | TRBJ1-5
ASGGPNTEAF | TRBV5-4 | NA | TRBJ1-1
ASNQGPGGAYEQY | TRBV5-5 | NA | TRBJ2-7
ASSPGTGFFDTQY | TRBV3-1 | NA | TRBJ2-3
SAWLGSGRETQY | TRBV20-1 | many | TRBJ2-5
ASSPIAGGMYEQY | TRBV5-1 | NA | TRBJ2-7
ASSQDPWGGNQPQH | TRBV4-3 | few | TRBJ1-5
ASSFDPGTAGYEQY | TRBV5-1 | few | TRBJ2-7
SATSVMQETQY | TRBV20-1 | many | TRBJ2-5
ASSLSSDSAF | TRBV13 | few | TRBJ1-1
ASSETRDFSYEQY | TRBV6-2/TRBV6-3 | many | TRBJ2-7
ASSDWTVGVIQY | TRBV6-1 | few | TRBJ2-4